What follows are 26 T cell receptor beta chains derived from one specimen sequenced in a study of cytomegalovirus exposure and HLA in healthy donors. Use of 60 Vbeta and 13 Jbeta primers characterized the PCR. Generated by immunoSEQ multiplex PCR, the TCRdb table keeps only in-frame clones and is missing some. The repertoire holds roughly 200,000 clones, with roughly 74% as singletons. The source material was PBMCs. The receptor set was obtained from a woman younger than 45 in good health and CMV-seronegative.

This clone was counted only a few times. This chain links TRBV7-9 with TRBJ1-1; 10 bases line up with TRBD1. Germline-derived CDR1 and CDR2 are SEHNR and FQNEAQ (reference sequence). The CDR3 extends over 15 amino acids. J lost 2 bases, V lost 4 bases, and 4 bases had no gene match. CDR3 DNA: TGTGCCAGCAGCTCCTTGACAGGGGGCAACACTGAAGCTTTCTTT. Translation gives CASSSLTGGNTEAFF.

The chain joins TRBV9 to TRBJ2-1; perhaps TRBD2 as D (6 bases). Per the germline V gene, CDR1 is SGDLS and CDR2 is YYNGEE. The V and J ends lost 1 base and 5 bases respectively, with 13 bases between them. There are 15 residues in the CDR3. The CDR3 bases are TGTGCCAGCAGCGTAAGTACTAGCAGAGACAATGAGCAGTTCTTC. Translating gives CASSVSTSRDNEQFF. Variable domain in full (rest from reference TRBV9 and TRBJ2-1): DSGVTQTPKHLITATGQRVTLRCSPRSGDLSVYWYQQSLDQGLQFLIQYYNGEERAKGNILERFSAQQFPDLHSELNLSSLELGDSALYFCASSVSTSRDNEQFFGPGTRLTVL.

The genes are TRBV28 and TRBJ2-5, with D possibly being TRBD2 (5 bases). Germline CDR1 is MDHEN and CDR2 is SYDVKM. The CDR3 consists of 15 residues. Trimming took off 5 bases at V and 2 bases at J, with 15 bases between the two ends. CDR3 DNA sequence: TGTGCCAGCAGTCGCCCCAGAGGAGGACAAGAGACCCAGTACTTC. It is translated as CASSRPRGGQETQYF.

V usage is TRBV7-2 and J usage is TRBJ1-1; perhaps TRBD1 as D (5 bases). The CDR3 contains 13 residues. V was clipped by 3 bases and J by 1 base, with 6 bases between them. Germline-derived CDR1 and CDR2 are SGHTA and FQGNSA. CDR3 amino acids: CASSFRGNTEAFF. The CDR3 coding sequence is TGTGCCAGCAGCTTTAGGGGGAACACTGAAGCTTTCTTT.

This chain connects TRBV5-4 to TRBJ1-1, with D hard to call. Germline V gene sequence: CDR1 SGHNT, CDR2 YYREEE (reference sequence). The CDR3 has 11 amino acids. In DNA, the CDR3 is TGTGCGGTGCGGTGGAACACTGAAGCTTTCTTT. This gives the protein CAVRWNTEAFF.

The J gene is TRBJ1-3, the V gene TRBV7-9; D call uncertain. Germline CDR1 and CDR2: SEHNR and FQNEAQ (reference sequence). The CDR3 runs 16 residues. The V end lost 5 bases, the J end lost 0 bases, and 14 bases lay between the germline ends. The CDR3 DNA sequence: TGTGCCAGCAGCCGCGGAGAGTCGGGCTCTGGAAACACCATATATTTT. Its protein product is CASSRGESGSGNTIYF.

The rearrangement uses TRBV7-3 and TRBJ1-1; 7 bases agree with TRBD1. With 5 bases clipped from V and 4 bases from J, the junction kept 7 bases outside the gene matches. The CDR3 has 14 residues. Germline assignment: CDR1 SGHTA and CDR2 FQGTGA. The CDR3 region is CASSMTGLPTEAFF. CDR3 in DNA: TGTGCCAGCAGCATGACAGGGCTGCCCACTGAAGCTTTCTTT. Combining the CDR3 with reference TRBV7-3 and TRBJ1-1 gives the whole variable domain GAGVSQTPSNKVTEKGKYVELRCDPISGHTALYWYRQSLGQGPEFLIYFQGTGAADDSGLPNDRFFAVRPEGSVSTLKIQRTERGDSAVYLCASSMTGLPTEAFFGQGTRLTVV.

The V gene is TRBV5-1, the J gene TRBJ2-1; TRBD2 matches at 14 bases. The CDR3 covers 15 residues. J was trimmed by 13 bases and V by 0 bases; bases with no gene match: 6. CDR1 is SGHRS, CDR2 YFSETQ, per germline. The CDR3 DNA reads as TGCGCCAGCAGCTTGGAACCGGGACTAGCGGGGGACCAGTTCTTC. Translated, it gives CASSLEPGLAGDQFF. Full variable domain (missing parts from reference TRBV5-1 and TRBJ2-1): KAGVTQTPRYLIKTRGQQVTLSCSPISGHRSVSWYQQTPGQGLQFLFEYFSETQRNKGNFPGRFSGRQFSNSRSEMNVSTLELGDSALYLCASSLEPGLAGDQFFGPGTRLTVL.

This chain links TRBV2 with TRBJ2-2; D remains unclear. The CDR3 is 12 residues long. Trimming shortened V by 10 bases and J by 1 base, and 7 bases separated the two germline ends. Per the germline V gene, CDR1 is SNHLY and CDR2 is FYNNEI. The CDR3 loop reads CATLGNTGELFF. In nucleotides, the CDR3 is TGTGCCACCCTCGGGAACACCGGGGAGCTGTTTTTT.

The genes are TRBV25-1 and TRBJ2-5, with D perhaps TRBD2 (5 bases). The CDR3 covers 16 residues. The V end lost 1 base, the J end lost 2 bases, and 14 bases lay between the germline ends. CDR1 MGHDK and CDR2 SYGVNS come from the germline V gene. This CDR3 is CASSELVIAYQETQYF. The CDR3 DNA reads as TGTGCCAGCAGTGAATTAGTTATAGCGTATCAAGAGACCCAGTACTTC.

This clone was found a few times. J is TRBJ2-1 and V is TRBV7-2; D perhaps matches TRBD2 (5 bases). This CDR3 is built from 18 residues. Germline values: CDR1 SGHTA, CDR2 FQGNSA. Between the trimmed V and J ends, which lost 3 bases and 0 bases, there was a span of 18 bases. CDR3 nucleotides: TGTGCCAGCAGCTTCCAATCTAGCCTCGCCGGCTCCTACAATGAGCAGTTCTTC. Amino acid sequence: CASSFQSSLAGSYNEQFF.

This clone was observed a handful of times. This sequence joins TRBV29-1 and TRBJ1-1, with 9 bases that match TRBD1. This CDR3 contains 13 residues. Germline assignment: CDR1 SQVTM and CDR2 ANQGSEA. V shed 2 bases, J shed 10 bases, and the junction held 8 bases outside the gene matches. DNA for the CDR3: TGCAGCGTTGAACCCTCGACAGGGGGGATAGCTTTCTTT. It specifies CSVEPSTGGIAFF.

The V and J genes are TRBV5-1 and TRBJ2-5; 9 bases are shared with TRBD1. The better agreement between TRBJ2-7 and the DNA end casts doubt on the J call. The CDR3 runs to 15 residues. Germline CDR1 SGHRS, CDR2 YFSETQ. The CDR3 here is CASSPGQGFLYEQYF. The CDR3 DNA reads TGCGCCAGCAGCCCGGGACAGGGCTTTCTCTACGAGCAGTACTTC.

V is TRBV7-6 and J is TRBJ2-5; D is ambiguous. V was cut by 5 bases and J by 5 bases, with 9 bases left in between. This CDR3 is built from 12 residues. Germline CDR1 and CDR2: SGHVS and FNYEAQ. The DNA for the CDR3 is TGTGCCAGCAGCCGGATCGGGGAGACCCAGTACTTC. This translates into CASSRIGETQYF.

The chain carries TRBV6-6 and TRBJ1-5, with TRBD1 as a possible D gene (5 bases). The ends were cut back, 4 bases at V and 4 bases at J, with 11 bases in the middle. CDR1 is MNHNY and CDR2 is SVGAGI in the germline V gene (reference sequence). The length of the CDR3 is 14 residues. The CDR3 here is CASSSFRQNQPQHF. CDR3 coding DNA: TGTGCCAGCAGTTCTTTTCGACAGAATCAGCCCCAGCATTTT.

The chain uses TRBV2 and TRBJ2-1; D possibly corresponds to TRBD2 (6 bases). Deletions cut 6 bases from V and 9 bases from J, with 18 bases between. Germline CDR1 reads SNHLY; CDR2 reads FYNNEI. The CDR3 length is 14 residues. The CDR3 reads CASRGLKRVGEQFF. CDR3 DNA: TGTGCCAGCAGGGGATTAAAGCGGGTGGGTGAGCAGTTCTTC.

V usage is TRBV19 and J usage is TRBJ1-5; TRBD1 agrees at 9 bases. Trimming took 5 bases from V and 3 from J; bases not matched to a gene: 8. Germline V lookup: CDR1 LNHDA, CDR2 SQIVND (reference sequence). This CDR3 has 16 amino acids. Here the CDR3 reads CASSVAGTGNNQPQHF. The CDR3 nucleotides are TGTGCCAGTAGTGTTGCCGGGACAGGGAACAATCAGCCCCAGCATTTT.

The chain couples TRBV4-2 to TRBJ2-1; 10 positions match TRBD2. Germline CDR1 reads LGHNA; CDR2 reads YNFKEQ. Trimming at V came to 0 bases and at J to 4 bases, leaving 6 bases not matched to a gene. This CDR3 has 17 residues. This CDR3 is CASSQEEGTSVYNEQFF. CDR3 nucleotide sequence: TGTGCCAGCAGCCAAGAAGAAGGGACTAGCGTATACAATGAGCAGTTCTTC.

The chain employs TRBV5-1 and TRBJ2-2; 10 nucleotides align to TRBD1. Trimming took 2 bases from V and 6 from J; bases not matched to a gene: 13. This CDR3 region has 18 residues. Germline loops: CDR1 SGHRS, CDR2 YFSETQ. Written as DNA, the CDR3 is TGCGCCAGCAGCTTTACCCGGGCCGGGACAGGGGTCTCCGGGGAGCTGTTTTTT. Amino acid sequence: CASSFTRAGTGVSGELFF.

The V and J genes are TRBV6-5 and TRBJ2-5; D gene ambiguous. V dropped 0 bases and J dropped 1 base, with 9 bases sitting between them. The CDR3 loop spans 15 amino acids. Germline values: CDR1 MNHEY, CDR2 SVGAGI. The CDR3 region has the DNA TGTGCCAGCAGTTACTCGACAACAGTCCAAGAGACCCAGTACTTC. Amino acid sequence: CASSYSTTVQETQYF.

The chain couples TRBV7-2 to TRBJ2-7, with 7 bases lining up with TRBD1. The CDR3 spans 14 residues. J was trimmed by 3 bases and V by 7 bases; bases with no gene match: 9. Germline assignment: CDR1 SGHTA and CDR2 FQGNSA. CDR3 DNA sequence: TGTGCCAGCAAAACCCCGGGACAGATCTACGAGCAGTACTTC. Its protein is CASKTPGQIYEQYF.

The gene calls are TRBV27 and TRBJ2-7; TRBD2 agrees at 7 bases. J gave up 7 bases and V 6 bases, and 9 bases lay outside the gene matches. The CDR3 sequence is 13 residues long. The germline V gene encodes CDR1 MNHEY and CDR2 SMNVEV (reference sequence). Here the CDR3 DNA reads TGTGCCAGCAGGCTCCTAGCGGACGGGGAGCAGTACTTC. Translated: CASRLLADGEQYF.

Note on this clone: Germline is not matched at one junction end, which may reflect a read error. This chain uses TRBV7-9 with TRBJ1-2, with 8 bases identical to TRBD1. The length of the CDR3 is 15 residues. The germline CDR1 and CDR2 sequences are SEHNR and FQNEAQ (reference sequence). The CDR3, as DNA: TGTTCCAGCAGCCAAGGACAGGGAGTAAACTATGGCTACACCTTC. Translating gives CSSSQGQGVNYGYTF.

This clone has just one count. V and J are TRBV5-6 and TRBJ1-2, with TRBD1 matching over 8 bases. Per the germline V gene, CDR1 is SGHDT and CDR2 is YYEEEE. CDR3 length: 12 amino acids. The ends lost 4 bases at V and 8 bases at J; junction bases unmatched: 4. The CDR3 sequence is CASSRTGRGYTF. The CDR3 region has the DNA TGTGCCAGCAGCCGGACAGGGAGGGGCTACACCTTC.

The chain uses TRBV15 and TRBJ1-1; D may be TRBD1 (6 bases). The CDR3 covers 17 residues. The germline V gene has CDR1 LNHNV and CDR2 YYDKDF (reference sequence). V was pared by 3 bases and J by 4 bases, with 21 bases between. CDR3 in amino acids: CATSSRDTMSLGTEAFF. The CDR3 DNA follows: TGTGCCACCAGCAGCCGGGACACTATGTCTTTGGGCACTGAAGCTTTCTTT.

This chain uses TRBV5-4 with TRBJ2-5; 7 bases align to TRBD2. The DNA end favors TRBJ2-7, so the J call may be wrong. The germline V gene has CDR1 SGHNT and CDR2 YYREEE (reference sequence). CDR3 length: 14 residues. CDR3 region: CASSSRREAYEQYF. The CDR3 DNA sequence: TGTGCCAGCAGCTCACGCCGGGAGGCCTACGAGCAGTACTTC.